This T cell receptor beta chain was retrieved from a study of beta chain features in type 1 diabetes. Per germline, CDR1 MNHEY and CDR2 SVGAGI. The CDR3 runs to 15 residues. V lost 5 bases, J lost 5 bases, and 16 bases lay in between. Notes on the study in general: VDJ junctions from patients with type 1 diabetes contained fewer insertions and more deletions. Within the patient group, naive, central memory and Treg TCRB repertoires appeared more similar to each other than within healthy donors.

cDNA synthesis used the whole RNA isolate, giving expressed TCRB sequences. Libraries were prepared by immunoSEQ multiplex PCR; TCRdb keeps only in-frame clonotypes and omits some of them. The sample lists more than 300,000 clones; over 12% were seen once. With regard to this clone: The antigen is undetermined.

The TCR comes from a woman younger than 30 in good health. The sequencing input was naive CD4+ T cells from blood. The chain has TRBV6-5 and TRBJ1-5; tentatively, D is TRBD1 (5 bases). The CDR3 sequence: CASSLKGQGHQPQHF. DNA for the CDR3: TGTGCCAGCAGTCTCAAGGGTCAGGGCCATCAGCCCCAGCATTTT.